These 23 T cell receptor beta chains originate from one sample sequenced in a study of vaccination effects on CD4 cells after COVID-19. Their antigens remain unidentified. Libraries were prepared by immunoSEQ multiplex PCR; TCRdb keeps only in-frame clonotypes and omits some of them. The repertoire consists of 45,000 to 60,000 clones, with less than 85% occurring once and the leading ten covering 6% to 7%. CD4+ T cell isolation took place after 10 days of culture. Participants received two doses of either the BNT162b2 or mRNA-1273 vaccine. Source: CD4+ T cells from PBMCs cultured without peptide, taken after COVID-19 vaccination. The receptors stem from a human donor who received a COVID-19 vaccine.

The V call is TRBV18, the J call TRBJ2-5; 13 nucleotides line up with TRBD2. Germline lookup yields CDR1 KGHSH and CDR2 LQKENI. The CDR3 runs to 17 residues. V shed 3 bases, J shed 4 bases, and the junction held 8 bases outside the gene matches. CDR3 nucleotides: TGTGCCAGCTCACCCCTACTAGCGGGGGGGTCCGGAGAGACCCAGTACTTC. Protein sequence: CASSPLLAGGSGETQYF.

The chain employs TRBV7-9 and TRBJ2-1; TRBD1 matches at 9 bases. The CDR3 is 15 amino acids. Germline assignment: CDR1 SEHNR and CDR2 FQNEAQ (reference sequence). Trimming cost V 5 bases and J 8 bases; bases outside gene matches: 10. CDR3 coding DNA: TGTGCCAGCAGCCTCACAGGGGGCAAAGTGGATGAGCAGTTCTTC. Translated: CASSLTGGKVDEQFF.

This chain connects TRBV6-5 to TRBJ1-2, with D unclear. CDR1 is MNHEY, CDR2 SVGAGI, per germline. CDR3 length: 13 amino acids. The ends were cut back, 6 bases at V and 0 bases at J, with 8 bases in the middle. The CDR3 sequence is CASRTPANYGYTF. The CDR3, as DNA: TGTGCCAGCAGAACACCCGCTAACTATGGCTACACCTTC.

This clone has a handful of counts. This chain connects TRBV14 to TRBJ2-2; possible D gene TRBD2, 5 bases. CDR3 length: 16 residues. Germline CDR1 and CDR2: SGHDN and FVKESK. V lost 1 base, J lost 0 bases, and 9 bases lay in between. This chain's CDR3 is CASSQAGTANTGELFF. CDR3 DNA sequence: TGTGCCAGCAGCCAAGCGGGAACAGCGAACACCGGGGAGCTGTTTTTT.

The rearrangement links TRBV30 to TRBJ1-2, with D possibly TRBD1 on 5 matching bases. V lost 0 bases and J 0 bases, leaving 11 bases between the germline ends. Germline CDR1 GTSNPN, CDR2 SVGIG (reference sequence). The CDR3 covers 15 residues. For the CDR3, the DNA is TGTGCCTGGAGTGTAGGGGCGCAGGCTAACTATGGCTACACCTTC. Translating gives CAWSVGAQANYGYTF.

This chain connects TRBV27 to TRBJ1-3; tentatively, D is TRBD1 (5 bases). The CDR3 spans 14 residues. Germline values: CDR1 MNHEY, CDR2 SMNVEV (reference sequence). Trimming pared 4 bases from V and 4 bases from J, leaving 11 bases between. The CDR3: CASSYTGSGNTIYF. The CDR3 bases are TGTGCCAGCAGTTACACAGGCTCAGGAAACACCATATATTTT.

This clone was counted once. This rearrangement joins TRBV4-1 to TRBJ1-2, with a tentative D call TRBD1 (5 bases). Germline CDR1 and CDR2: MGHRA and YSYEKL. The CDR3 consists of 13 residues. Trimming stripped 6 bases from V and 2 bases from J, with 10 bases between. As DNA, the CDR3 is TGCGCCAGCAGGTTGTCAGGGAACTATGGCTACACCTTC. It codes for CASRLSGNYGYTF.

This clone was recorded a few times. This chain links TRBV11-2 with TRBJ1-1; D not resolved. The CDR3 has 13 amino acids. Trimming left V 5 bases short and J 1 base short, with 8 bases between. CDR1 is SGHAT and CDR2 is FQNNGV in the germline V gene. CDR3 nucleotide sequence: TGTGCCAGCAGCCGTCGGGAGAACACTGAAGCTTTCTTT. Protein sequence: CASSRRENTEAFF. Supplemented by reference TRBV11-2 and TRBJ1-1, the full variable domain reads EAGVAQSPRYKIIEKRQSVAFWCNPISGHATLYWYQQILGQGPKLLIQFQNNGVVDDSQLPKDRFSAERLKGVDSTLKIQPAKLEDSAVYLCASSRRENTEAFFGQGTRLTVV.

This chain joins TRBV19 and TRBJ1-1; D gene ambiguous. CDR1 is LNHDA and CDR2 is SQIVND in the germline V gene (reference sequence). The CDR3 contains 15 residues. V was trimmed by 6 bases and J by 1 base, leaving 15 bases between them. CDR3 protein: CASRYGRQSNTEAFF. Written as DNA, the CDR3 is TGTGCCAGTAGATATGGCCGGCAGTCGAACACTGAAGCTTTCTTT.

The gene calls are TRBV6-2 or TRBV6-3 and TRBJ1-2; D remains unclear. Germline CDR1 reads MNHEY; CDR2 reads SVGEGT. Between the trimmed V and J ends, which lost 5 bases and 7 bases, there was a span of 14 bases. There are 13 residues in the CDR3. In DNA form, the CDR3 reads TGTGCCAGCAGTCAGATTCTTAAAGGTGGCTACACCTTC. It is translated as CASSQILKGGYTF.

The J gene is TRBJ2-7, the V gene TRBV14, with 10 nucleotides matching TRBD2. The CDR3 contains 15 residues. Germline CDR1 reads SGHDN; CDR2 reads FVKESK. Losses at the gene ends were 2 bases for V and 0 bases for J; bases not matched to a gene: 1. CDR3 in amino acids: CASSQIAGGSYEQYF. Written as DNA, the CDR3 is TGTGCCAGCAGCCAAATAGCGGGAGGCTCCTACGAGCAGTACTTC.

This rearrangement joins TRBV11-2 to TRBJ1-1; no definite D call. V was clipped by 5 bases and J by 4 bases, with 11 bases between them. Per the germline V gene, CDR1 is SGHAT and CDR2 is FQNNGV. The CDR3 sequence is 13 residues long. CDR3 amino acids: CASSQNPGTEAFF. The CDR3 DNA reads TGTGCCAGCAGCCAAAACCCAGGCACTGAAGCTTTCTTT.

The chain links TRBV19 to TRBJ2-3; TRBD1 matches at 8 bases. The CDR3 is 14 amino acids. The V segment lost 3 bases and the J segment 5 bases; nucleotides outside the gene matches: 4. The germline V gene has CDR1 LNHDA and CDR2 SQIVND (reference sequence). DNA of the CDR3: TGTGCCAGTAGTATCAGGGGGCAAGGAGATACGCAGTATTTT. Its protein product is CASSIRGQGDTQYF.

The chain has TRBV5-1 and TRBJ1-4; possible D gene TRBD1, 5 bases. The CDR3 extends over 14 amino acids. V lost 0 bases, J lost 7 bases, and 10 bases lay in between. Germline V gives CDR1 SGHRS, CDR2 YFSETQ. CDR3 amino acids: CASSLGGGSEKLFF. Here the CDR3 DNA reads TGCGCCAGCAGCTTGGGGGGGGGAAGTGAAAAACTGTTTTTT.

The CDR3 nucleotides read TGTGCCAGCAGCCTAGGATGGACTAGCGGGGGGGCCTCCGGAACCTACGAGCAGTACTTC. Translating it yields CASSLGWTSGGASGTYEQYF. The V and J genes are TRBV14 and TRBJ2-7, with 15 bases that match TRBD2. The germline V gene encodes CDR1 SGHDN and CDR2 FVKESK. There are 20 residues in the CDR3. The ends lost 4 bases at V and 2 bases at J; junction bases unmatched: 15.

The chain combines TRBV18 with TRBJ1-2; TRBD1 is a possible D gene (6 bases). Trimming pared 0 bases from V and 8 bases from J, leaving 22 bases between. CDR1 and CDR2 from the germline V gene are KGHSH and LQKENI. The CDR3 spans 17 residues. The CDR3 DNA follows: TGTGCCAGCTCACCACCTCTTGTTGACAGGTCTCTGAAAGGCTACACCTTC. The encoded protein is CASSPPLVDRSLKGYTF.

The sample holds a few counts of this clone. J is TRBJ2-2 and V is TRBV7-8; D is uncertain. Germline V gene lookup returns CDR1 SGHVS and CDR2 FQNEAQ. The CDR3 contains 17 residues. With 4 bases removed from V and 6 bases from J, the gap between germline ends came to 21 bases. CDR3 sequence reads: CASSSRRLGLGAGELFF. Here the CDR3 DNA reads TGTGCCAGCAGCTCCCGAAGGTTAGGGCTGGGTGCCGGGGAGCTGTTTTTT.

The V call is TRBV6-4, the J call TRBJ1-2; TRBD1 matches at 11 bases. The J segment lost 4 bases and the V segment lost 5 bases, leaving 12 bases of the junction unmatched. The CDR3 has 17 residues. Germline lookup yields CDR1 MRHNA and CDR2 SNTAGT. CDR3 sequence (DNA): TGTGCCAGCAGTCGGACAGGGGGCGAGATCCAACCCTATGGCTACACCTTC. It yields the protein CASSRTGGEIQPYGYTF.

The chain employs TRBV4-1 and TRBJ2-2; possible D gene TRBD1, 6 bases. With 1 base removed from V and 2 bases from J, the gap between germline ends came to 8 bases. Looked up from germline, CDR1 is MGHRA and CDR2 is YSYEKL. This CDR3 contains 15 residues. In nucleotides, the CDR3 is TGCGCCAGCAGCCAAGGCAGGGGCAACACCGGGGAGCTGTTTTTT. Protein product: CASSQGRGNTGELFF.

The genes are TRBV10-3 and TRBJ1-3, with D hard to call. Trimming pared 7 bases from V and 3 bases from J, leaving 13 bases between. There are 14 residues in the CDR3. Germline values: CDR1 ENHRY, CDR2 SYGVKD. CDR3 residues: CAINEGGFGNTIYF. CDR3 DNA: TGTGCCATCAATGAAGGAGGGTTTGGAAACACCATATATTTT.

J is TRBJ1-2 and V is TRBV10-1; no clear D gene. V was cut by 4 bases and J by 4 bases, with 10 bases left in between. This CDR3 has 13 residues. CDR1 is WNHNN, CDR2 SYGVQD, per germline (reference sequence). The CDR3 DNA reads TGCGCCAGCAGTGTTGGCCAGACCTATGGCTACACCTTC. The encoded protein is CASSVGQTYGYTF.

The table lists this clone with a count of one. V usage is TRBV18 and J usage is TRBJ2-1; D may correspond to TRBD1 or TRBD2 (5 bases each). Looked up from germline, CDR1 is KGHSH and CDR2 is LQKENI. This CDR3 region has 15 residues. V lost 4 bases to trimming and J lost 4 bases, with 14 bases between them. CDR3 in amino acids: CASSRQSEGYNEQFF. The DNA for the CDR3 is TGTGCCAGCTCACGACAGTCAGAGGGGTACAATGAGCAGTTCTTC.

The V call is TRBV6-4, the J call TRBJ2-7; 10 bases align to TRBD2. Unmatched junction bases numbered 8, after V lost 7 bases and J lost 5 bases. The CDR3 is 14 amino acids. CDR1 is MRHNA, CDR2 SNTAGT, per germline. The CDR3 coding sequence is TGTGCCAGCAACCCACTAGCGGGGTACCACGAGCAGTACTTC. It translates to CASNPLAGYHEQYF.